This T cell receptor beta chain is drawn from a study of blood T cell repertoires in COVID-19. As for the study in general: Sites across the United States, Italy and Spain contributed samples from acute and convalescent COVID-19. The analysed material was cDNA or gDNA that came from T cells, B-cell-depleted T cells, or PBMCs.

The CDR3 is 16 amino acids. CDR1 is LGHNA and CDR2 is YNFKEQ in the germline V gene. The V and J ends lost 0 bases and 2 bases respectively, with 14 bases between them. This clone appeared once. Authors' analysis steps: Estimated nucleated cell counts came from reference gene primer amplification. Data came from immunoSEQ multiplex PCR; TCRdb stores just in-frame clones and leaves some out. From that table come the V and J calls and clone size; the DNA was used to work out D and trimming. The data hold 180,000 or so clones, with around 82% observed a single time. The rearrangement links TRBV4-2 to TRBJ2-7, with D possibly matching TRBD2 (6 bases). Material for sequencing was peripheral blood. This sequence was found in a woman over 75 with acute or convalescent COVID-19. Written as DNA, the CDR3 is TGTGCCAGCAGCCAAGATCGGAGCGGGTCGACCTACGAGCAGTACTTC. Its protein product is CASSQDRSGSTYEQYF.